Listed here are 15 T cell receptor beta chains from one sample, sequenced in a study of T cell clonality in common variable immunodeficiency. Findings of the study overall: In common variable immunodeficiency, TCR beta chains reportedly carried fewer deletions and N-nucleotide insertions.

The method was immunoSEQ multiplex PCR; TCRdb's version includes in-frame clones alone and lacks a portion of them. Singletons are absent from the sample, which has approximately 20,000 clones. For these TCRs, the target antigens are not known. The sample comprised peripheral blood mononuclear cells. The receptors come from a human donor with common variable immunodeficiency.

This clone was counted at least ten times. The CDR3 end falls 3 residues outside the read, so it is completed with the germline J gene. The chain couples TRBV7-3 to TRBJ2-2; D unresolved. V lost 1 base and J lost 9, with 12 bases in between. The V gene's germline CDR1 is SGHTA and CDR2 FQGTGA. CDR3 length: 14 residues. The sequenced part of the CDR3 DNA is TGTGCCAGCAGCTTAAATTATATTTCTCGGGAG. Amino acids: CASSLNYISRE. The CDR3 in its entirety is CASSLNYISRELFF.

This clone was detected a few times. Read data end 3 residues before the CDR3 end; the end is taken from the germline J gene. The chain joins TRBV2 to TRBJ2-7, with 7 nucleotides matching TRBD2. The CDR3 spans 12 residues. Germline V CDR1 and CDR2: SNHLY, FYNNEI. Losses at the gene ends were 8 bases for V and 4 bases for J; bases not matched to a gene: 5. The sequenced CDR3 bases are TGTGCCAGCGGACTAGTCAATTACGAG. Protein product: CASGLVNYE. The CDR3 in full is CASGLVNYEQYF.

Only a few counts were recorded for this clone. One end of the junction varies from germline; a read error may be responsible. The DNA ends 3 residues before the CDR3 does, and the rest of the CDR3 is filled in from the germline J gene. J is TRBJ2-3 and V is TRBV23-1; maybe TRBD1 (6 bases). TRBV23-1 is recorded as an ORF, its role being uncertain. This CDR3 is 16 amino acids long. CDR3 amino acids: CASSKSTGLSTDTQYF. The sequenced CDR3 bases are TGCGCCAGCAGTAAATCTACAGGGCTTAGCACAGATACG.

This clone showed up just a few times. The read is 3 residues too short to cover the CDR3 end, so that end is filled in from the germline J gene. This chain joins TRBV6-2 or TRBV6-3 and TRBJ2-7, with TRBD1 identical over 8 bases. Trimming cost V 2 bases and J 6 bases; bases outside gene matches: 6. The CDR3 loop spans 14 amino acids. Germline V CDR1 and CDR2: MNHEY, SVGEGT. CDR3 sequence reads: CASSYRRTGFEQYF. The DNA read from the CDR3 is TGTGCCAGCAGTTACAGAAGGACAGGGTTCGAG.

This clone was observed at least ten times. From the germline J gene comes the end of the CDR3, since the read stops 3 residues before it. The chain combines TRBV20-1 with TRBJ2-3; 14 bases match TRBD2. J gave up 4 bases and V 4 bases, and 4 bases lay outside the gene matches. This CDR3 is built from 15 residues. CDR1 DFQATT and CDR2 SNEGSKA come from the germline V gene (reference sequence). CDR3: CSATTSGRASDTQYF. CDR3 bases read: TGCAGTGCTACGACTAGCGGGAGGGCCTCAGATACG.

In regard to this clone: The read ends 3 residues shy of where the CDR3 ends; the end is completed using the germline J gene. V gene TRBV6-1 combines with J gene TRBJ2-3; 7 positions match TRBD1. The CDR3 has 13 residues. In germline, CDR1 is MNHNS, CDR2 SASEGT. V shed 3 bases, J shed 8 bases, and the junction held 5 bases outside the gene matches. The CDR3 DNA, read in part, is TGTGCCAGCAGTGATAACAGGGGTGGTACG. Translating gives CASSDNRGGT. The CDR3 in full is CASSDNRGGTQYF.

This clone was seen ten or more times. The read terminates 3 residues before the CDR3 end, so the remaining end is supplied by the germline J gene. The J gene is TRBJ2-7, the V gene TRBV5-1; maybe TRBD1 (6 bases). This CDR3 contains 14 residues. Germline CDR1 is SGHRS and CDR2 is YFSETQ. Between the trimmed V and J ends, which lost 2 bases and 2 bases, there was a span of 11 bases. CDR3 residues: CASSFTGTTYEQYF. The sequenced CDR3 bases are TGCGCCAGCAGCTTCACCGGGACAACCTACGAG.

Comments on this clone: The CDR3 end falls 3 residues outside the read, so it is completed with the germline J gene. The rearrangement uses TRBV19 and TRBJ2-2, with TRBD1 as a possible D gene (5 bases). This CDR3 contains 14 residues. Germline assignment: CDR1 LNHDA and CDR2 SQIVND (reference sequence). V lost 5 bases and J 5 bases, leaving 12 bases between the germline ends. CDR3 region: CASSSQVVTGELFF. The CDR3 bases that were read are TGTGCCAGTAGTTCACAGGTTGTAACCGGGGAG.

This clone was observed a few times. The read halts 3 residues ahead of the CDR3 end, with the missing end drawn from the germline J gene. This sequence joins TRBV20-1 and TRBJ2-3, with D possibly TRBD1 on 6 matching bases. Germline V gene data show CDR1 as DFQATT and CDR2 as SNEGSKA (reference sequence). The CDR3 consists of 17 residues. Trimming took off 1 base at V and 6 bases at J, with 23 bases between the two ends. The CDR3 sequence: CSARVMGRERRGDTQYF. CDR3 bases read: TGCAGTGCTAGAGTGATGGGTCGAGAAAGAAGGGGGGATACG.

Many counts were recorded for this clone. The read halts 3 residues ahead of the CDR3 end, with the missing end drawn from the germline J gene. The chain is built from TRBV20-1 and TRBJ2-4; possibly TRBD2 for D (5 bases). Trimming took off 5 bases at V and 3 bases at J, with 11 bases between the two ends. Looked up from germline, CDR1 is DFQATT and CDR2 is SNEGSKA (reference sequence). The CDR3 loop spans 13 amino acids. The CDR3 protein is CSAGGLFKNIQYF. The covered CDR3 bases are TGCAGTGCTGGTGGACTCTTCAAAAACATT.

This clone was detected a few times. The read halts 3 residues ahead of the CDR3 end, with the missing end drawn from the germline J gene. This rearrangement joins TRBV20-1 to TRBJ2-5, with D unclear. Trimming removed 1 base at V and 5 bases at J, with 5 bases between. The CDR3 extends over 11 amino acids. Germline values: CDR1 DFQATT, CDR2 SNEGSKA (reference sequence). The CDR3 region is CSARVVETQYF. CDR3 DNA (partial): TGCAGTGCTAGAGTAGTGGAGACC.

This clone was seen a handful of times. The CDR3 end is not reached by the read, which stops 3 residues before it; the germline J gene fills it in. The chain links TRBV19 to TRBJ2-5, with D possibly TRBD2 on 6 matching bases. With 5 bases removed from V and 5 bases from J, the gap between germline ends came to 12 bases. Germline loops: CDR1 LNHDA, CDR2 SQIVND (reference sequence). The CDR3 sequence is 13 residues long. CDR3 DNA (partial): TGTGCCAGTAGTCAGACTAGAACCGAGACC. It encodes CASSQTRTET. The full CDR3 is CASSQTRTETQYF. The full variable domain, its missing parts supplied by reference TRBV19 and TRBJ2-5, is DGGITQSPKYLFRKEGQNVTLSCEQNLNHDAMYWYRQDPGQGLRLIYYSQIVNDFQKGDIAEGYSVSREKKESFPLTVTSAQKNPTAFYLCASSQTRTETQYFGPGTRLLVL.

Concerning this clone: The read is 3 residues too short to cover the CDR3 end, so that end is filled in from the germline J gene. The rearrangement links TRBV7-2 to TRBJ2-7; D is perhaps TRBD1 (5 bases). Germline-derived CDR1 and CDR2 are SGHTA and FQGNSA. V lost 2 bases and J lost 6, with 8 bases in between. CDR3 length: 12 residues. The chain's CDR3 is CASSLQGFEQYF. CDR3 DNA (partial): TGTGCCAGCAGCTTACAGGGTTTCGAG.

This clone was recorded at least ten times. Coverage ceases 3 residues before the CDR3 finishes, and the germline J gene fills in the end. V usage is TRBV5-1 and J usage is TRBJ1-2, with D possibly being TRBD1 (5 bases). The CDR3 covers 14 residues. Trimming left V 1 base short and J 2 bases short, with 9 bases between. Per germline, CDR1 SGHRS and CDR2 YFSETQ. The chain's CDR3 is CASSLLGANYGYTF. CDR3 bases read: TGCGCCAGCAGCTTGTTAGGGGCAAACTATGGC.

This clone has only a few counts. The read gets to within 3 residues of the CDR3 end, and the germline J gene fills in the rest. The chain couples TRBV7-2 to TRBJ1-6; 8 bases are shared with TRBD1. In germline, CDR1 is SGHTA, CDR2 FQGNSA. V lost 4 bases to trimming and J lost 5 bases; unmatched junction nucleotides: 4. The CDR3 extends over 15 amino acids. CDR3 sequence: CASSSRQGNNSPLHF. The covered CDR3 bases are TGTGCCAGCAGCTCCAGACAGGGGAATAATTCACCC.